This note documents a single TCR beta chain sequence. Its cognate antigen is unknown. This entry is derived from a study of shared clonotypes between healthy human individuals. The overall study: A few men and two women, aged 18 to 49, were donors.

With V trimmed by 5 bases and J by 6 bases, 11 bases remained unmatched. CDR3 length: 16 amino acids. The germline V gene encodes CDR1 SEHNR and CDR2 FQNEAQ (reference sequence). The study, taken as a whole, reports: Researchers sampled only blood; tissue repertoires likely differ. Rarefaction showed that sequencing of sorted subsets was incomplete (despite large depth).

Recent vaccinations or acute infections were absent in the healthy HIV-negative adult donors. The protocol was immunoSEQ multiplex PCR, while the TCRdb copy is restricted to in-frame clones and leaves out a portion. The data hold roughly 1,000,000 clones, with more than 75% observed a single time. The chain employs TRBV7-9 and TRBJ2-2, with 8 bases lining up with TRBD1. The sequencing input was memory CD4+ T cells from PBMCs. Noted subset: CD45RA-negative fraction. This TCR was sampled from a man between 18 and 35 years old in good health. Some clones in this sample may be carry-over from other donors' samples. In DNA, the CDR3 is TGTGCCAGCAGCGCCTACGGACAGGGAGTAGCCGGGGAGCTGTTTTTT. Translation: CASSAYGQGVAGELFF.